Described below is a single T cell receptor (beta chain) sequence and its context. Its antigen is currently unknown. The CDR3 consists of 14 residues. V shed 3 bases, J shed 7 bases, and the junction held 7 bases outside the gene matches. Per germline, CDR1 SGHAT and CDR2 FQNNGV. Regarding time point: pre-sensitization, week 0. Treatment indicated: therapeutic diphenylcyclopropenone sensitization with weekly scalp DPC. MiXCR was run by TCRdb on the RACE reads, yielding one entry per CDR3 protein. The sample shows approximately 400,000 distinct CDR3 sequences, less than 6.5% of them seen only once. This specimen belongs to a study of human T cells and chemical hapten exposure. Study context: The patients were mostly female; they had alopecia areata, totalis or universalis. Study-wide findings and caveats: Clustering by CDR3 similarity yielded significantly more large clusters from expanded TCRs than controls. No shift was seen in TCRs above 1 in 1000 frequency with DPC sensitization.

Sample: whole blood, taken in connection with sensitization to the hapten diphenylcyclopropenone (DPC). This clonotype was obtained from a woman aged 45 to 65 with alopecia areata. Some clones in this sample may be carry-over from other donors' samples. V usage is TRBV11-2 and J usage is TRBJ1-2; 8 bases are a match to TRBD1. The CDR3 reads CASSFGQGVGGYTF. The CDR3 DNA follows: TGTGCCAGCAGCTTCGGACAGGGCGTCGGTGGCTACACCTTC.